Given below is one T cell receptor beta chain in context. No cognate antigen has been identified for it. Base qualities are not provided; no much larger clone lies one nucleotide away. The immunoSEQ Assay, a bias-controlled multiplex PCR, was used to amplify TCRbeta CDR3 regions from genomic DNA. Regarding the original processing steps: Within the assay, amplification of reference gene primers was used to estimate how many nucleated cells each sample contained. To quantify the absolute abundance of each unique TCRbeta CDR3 rearrangement, sequence reads were collapsed and filtered. For each sample, productive Simpson clonality was calculated as the square root of Simpson's diversity index over productive rearrangements. Imported from immuneACCESS, the table was reduced by TCRdb to in-frame sequences with V and J called. These copies leave out some clones; in studies compared against another copy, an unresolved V gene accounts for under half, and the cause of the remainder is not known. That table supplies the V and J calls and clone size; D and trimming were determined from the DNA. In this sample the table shows 120,000 to 150,000 clones, about 88% of which occur a single time. The top ten clones comprise over 9.5% of the sample.

Each collaborating institution followed its own protocols to collect whole blood in K2EDTA tubes. Collaborator samples were shipped for TCRbeta analysis as frozen whole blood, isolated PBMCs, or DNA extracted from either sample type. The data were taken from a study of blood T cell repertoires in COVID-19 (dated by TCRdb to 2020 to 2021). Background for the entire study: Samples covering the acute and convalescent phases of COVID-19 were provided by collaborators in the United States, Italy and Spain. HLA class I and class II types, where available, came from metadata supplied by the sample provider rather than from assay-based typing. The repertoires were made available in a free public database intended to serve as a resource for research on the immune response to SARS-CoV-2. The prospective study material was composed of cDNA or gDNA derived from T cells, B-cell-depleted T cells, or PBMCs. The samples were drawn from the first 160 participants of the ongoing ImmuneRACE study and from more than 1,000 subjects provided by 6 global collaborators. Subjects who had been exposed to COVID-19, were actively infected with it, or had recovered from it provided the deeply sampled blood TCRbeta repertoires that made up the dataset. A de-identified subject ID, COVID-19 status, age in years and sex were almost always included in the sample metadata.

Study-wide findings and limitations: The quantity of clinical and demographic metadata differed by source and by participant and was supplied without curation.

The TCR was taken from a man in his forties or fifties with active or convalescent COVID-19. The sample consisted of peripheral blood.

The CDR3 in this case is CASRVIPANTGELFF. The nucleotides read TGTGCCAGCAGGGTGATTCCGGCGAACACCGGGGAGCTGTTTTTT. The sequence links TRBV6-5 to TRBJ2-2, with an unclear D gene assignment. V is cut by 6 bases and J by 0 bases, and the space between the germline ends is 11 bases. CDR1 and CDR2 (MNHEY, SVGAGI) derive from the germline V gene. The CDR3 numbers 15 residues from cysteine through phenylalanine. Only the CDR3 region is kept as DNA, spanning 45 bases read in frame from base 1.